Listed below are T cell receptor beta chains from one sample, sequenced in a study of identical twins. TCRdb independently ran MiXCR on the 5' RACE reads; one entry per CDR3 protein. The sample lists approximately 700,000 distinct CDR3 sequences, around a sixth occurring once. The data also belong to a second study, concerning T cells expressing NK-cell markers.

Source material: PBMCs. The receptors stem from a woman between 18 and 30 years old in good health. CDR3s include the opening cysteine and the closing phenylalanine or tryptophan. D genes are given only for firm matches. Not all rows give a size; the values are once, few, many and, for expanded clones, a class.

cdr3_aa: CASPNGTNSYEQYF
cdr3_nt: TGTGCCAGCCCAAACGGGACAAACTCCTACGAGCAGTACTTC
v_call: TRBV2
j_call: TRBJ2-7
clone_size: few
d_call: NA

cdr3_aa: CASSSAVTLRF
cdr3_nt: TGTGCCAGCAGCTCCGCGGTGACACTACGTTTT
v_call: TRBV11-2
j_call: TRBJ1-1
clone_size: NA
d_call: NA

cdr3_aa: CASSSGRRFNEKLFF
cdr3_nt: TGTGCCAGCAGTAGCGGACGGAGATTTAATGAAAAACTGTTTTTT
v_call: TRBV7-8
j_call: TRBJ1-4
clone_size: NA
d_call: NA

cdr3_aa: CASSDINTEAFF
cdr3_nt: TGTGCCAGCAGTGACATAAACACTGAAGCTTTCTTT
v_call: TRBV6-5
j_call: TRBJ1-1
clone_size: few
d_call: NA

cdr3_aa: CASSQTGGFFGANVLTF
cdr3_nt: TGCGCCAGCAGCCAAACAGGGGGGTTCTTTGGGGCCAACGTCCTGACTTTC
v_call: TRBV4-1
j_call: TRBJ2-6
clone_size: few
d_call: TRBD1

cdr3_aa: CSVVRDSSSYNEQFF
cdr3_nt: TGCAGCGTTGTTCGGGACTCGAGCTCCTACAATGAGCAGTTCTTC
v_call: TRBV29-1
j_call: TRBJ2-1
clone_size: NA
d_call: NA

cdr3_aa: CSARARTGFFAEAFF
cdr3_nt: TGCAGTGCTAGGGCCCGGACAGGGTTTTTCGCTGAAGCTTTCTTT
v_call: TRBV20-1
j_call: TRBJ1-1
clone_size: few
d_call: TRBD1

cdr3_aa: CASSHVAPGLVSGELFF
cdr3_nt: TGTGCCAGCAGCCACGTGGCTCCGGGACTAGTCTCCGGGGAGCTGTTTTTT
v_call: TRBV14
j_call: TRBJ2-2
clone_size: NA
d_call: TRBD2

cdr3_aa: CASNRGLNTEAFF
cdr3_nt: TGTGCCAGCAACAGGGGGCTGAACACTGAAGCTTTCTTT
v_call: TRBV12-3/TRBV12-4
j_call: TRBJ1-1
clone_size: many
d_call: TRBD1

cdr3_aa: CASSPGLEREGSFTYEQYF
cdr3_nt: TGTGCCAGCTCACCAGGGTTAGAGCGGGAGGGCTCATTTACCTACGAGCAGTACTTC
v_call: TRBV18
j_call: TRBJ2-7
clone_size: NA
d_call: TRBD2

cdr3_aa: CASSLDRDRQYNYGYTF
cdr3_nt: TGTGCCAGCAGTCTGGACCGGGACAGACAATATAACTATGGCTACACCTTC
v_call: TRBV6-1
j_call: TRBJ1-2
clone_size: few
d_call: TRBD1

cdr3_aa: CASSNPPGLQQFF
cdr3_nt: TGTGCCAGCAGCAACCCACCGGGACTACAGCAGTTCTTC
v_call: TRBV6-6
j_call: TRBJ2-1
clone_size: few
d_call: TRBD2

cdr3_aa: CASSQDYGGYTF
cdr3_nt: TGTGCCAGCAGCCAAGATTATGGGGGCTACACCTTC
v_call: TRBV3-1
j_call: TRBJ1-2
clone_size: NA
d_call: NA

cdr3_aa: CASSHGNEQYF
cdr3_nt: TGTGCCAGCAGCCATGGGAACGAGCAGTACTTC
v_call: TRBV27
j_call: TRBJ2-7
clone_size: NA
d_call: NA

cdr3_aa: CSARDAGWTGELFF
cdr3_nt: TGCAGTGCTAGAGATGCCGGTTGGACCGGGGAGCTGTTTTTT
v_call: TRBV20-1
j_call: TRBJ2-2
clone_size: once
d_call: NA

cdr3_aa: CASSQTADLLGANVLTF
cdr3_nt: TGTGCCAGCTCACAGACAGCGGATTTGTTAGGGGCCAACGTCCTGACTTTC
v_call: TRBV18
j_call: TRBJ2-6
clone_size: NA
d_call: NA

cdr3_aa: CASSQDYGIYNEQFF
cdr3_nt: TGCGCCAGCAGCCAAGACTACGGGATTTACAATGAGCAGTTCTTC
v_call: TRBV4-3
j_call: TRBJ2-1
clone_size: NA
d_call: NA

cdr3_aa: CASSESAGFNEQYF
cdr3_nt: TGCGCCAGCAGTGAGTCGGCCGGGTTCAACGAGCAGTACTTC
v_call: TRBV10-1
j_call: TRBJ2-7
clone_size: NA
d_call: NA

cdr3_aa: CASSHRLAGVETQYF
cdr3_nt: TGCGCCAGCAGTCACAGACTAGCGGGGGTAGAGACCCAGTACTTC
v_call: TRBV23-1
j_call: TRBJ2-5
clone_size: NA
d_call: TRBD2

cdr3_aa: CASSSHFADTQYF
cdr3_nt: TGTGCCAGCAGCTCACACTTCGCAGATACGCAGTATTTT
v_call: TRBV9
j_call: TRBJ2-3
clone_size: few
d_call: NA

cdr3_aa: CASSPRSAIDTQYF
cdr3_nt: TGCGCCAGCAGCCCCCGTTCGGCGATAGATACGCAGTATTTT
v_call: TRBV5-1
j_call: TRBJ2-3
clone_size: NA
d_call: NA

cdr3_aa: CASSSKTGYNSPLHF
cdr3_nt: TGTGCCAGCAGCTCCAAGACAGGGTATAATTCACCCCTCCACTTT
v_call: TRBV7-9
j_call: TRBJ1-6
clone_size: NA
d_call: TRBD1

cdr3_aa: CATRPGFGEETQYF
cdr3_nt: TGTGCCACCAGGCCCGGGTTCGGAGAAGAGACCCAGTACTTC
v_call: TRBV15
j_call: TRBJ2-5
clone_size: NA
d_call: NA

cdr3_aa: CASSHLQGGGNTIYF
cdr3_nt: TGCGCCAGCAGCCACCTACAGGGTGGTGGAAACACCATATATTTT
v_call: TRBV4-3
j_call: TRBJ1-3
clone_size: few
d_call: NA

cdr3_aa: CATSPGLARGRSDTGELFF
cdr3_nt: TGTGCCACCAGCCCGGGACTCGCCCGGGGGCGTTCCGACACCGGGGAGCTGTTTTTT
v_call: TRBV15
j_call: TRBJ2-2
clone_size: NA
d_call: NA

cdr3_aa: CASSPRAANEKLFF
cdr3_nt: TGTGCCAGCTCACCCCGAGCGGCTAATGAAAAACTGTTTTTT
v_call: TRBV18
j_call: TRBJ1-4
clone_size: NA
d_call: NA

cdr3_aa: CASSRRPTQGETQYF
cdr3_nt: TGCGCCAGCAGCAGACGGCCAACTCAGGGGGAGACCCAGTACTTC
v_call: TRBV5-1
j_call: TRBJ2-5
clone_size: NA
d_call: NA

cdr3_aa: CASSQGTERDTQYF
cdr3_nt: TGTGCCAGCAGCCAAGGGACAGAACGGGATACGCAGTATTTT
v_call: TRBV13
j_call: TRBJ2-3
clone_size: NA
d_call: TRBD1

cdr3_aa: CASSWTSGRGVEQFF
cdr3_nt: TGTGCCAGCAGCTGGACTAGCGGGAGGGGCGTTGAGCAGTTCTTC
v_call: TRBV7-2
j_call: TRBJ2-1
clone_size: few
d_call: TRBD2

cdr3_aa: CASSSNRESSGGAYNEQFF
cdr3_nt: TGTGCCAGCTCCTCCAACCGGGAAAGTAGCGGGGGGGCCTACAATGAGCAGTTCTTC
v_call: TRBV18
j_call: TRBJ2-1
clone_size: NA
d_call: TRBD2

cdr3_aa: CASSPLSYNEQFF
cdr3_nt: TGTGCCAGCAGCCCCCTCTCTTACAATGAGCAGTTCTTC
v_call: TRBV7-9
j_call: TRBJ2-1
clone_size: many
d_call: NA

cdr3_aa: CASSGHRGPTEAFF
cdr3_nt: TGCGCCAGCAGCGGTCACAGGGGGCCCACTGAAGCTTTCTTT
v_call: TRBV5-1
j_call: TRBJ1-1
clone_size: NA
d_call: TRBD1

cdr3_aa: CASSLAGDHTGELFF
cdr3_nt: TGCGCCAGCAGCTTAGCAGGCGACCACACCGGGGAGCTGTTTTTT
v_call: TRBV5-1
j_call: TRBJ2-2
clone_size: few
d_call: NA

cdr3_aa: CASSSRTGEDRNTGELFF
cdr3_nt: TGTGCCAGCAGCTCCCGGACAGGGGAGGACCGGAACACCGGGGAGCTGTTTTTT
v_call: TRBV11-1
j_call: TRBJ2-2
clone_size: NA
d_call: TRBD1

cdr3_aa: CASSEGQGFADTQYF
cdr3_nt: TGTGCCAGCAGTGAAGGGCAGGGTTTTGCAGATACGCAGTATTTT
v_call: TRBV25-1
j_call: TRBJ2-3
clone_size: few
d_call: NA

cdr3_aa: CSARGAVNEQFF
cdr3_nt: TGCAGTGCTAGAGGGGCGGTGAATGAGCAGTTCTTC
v_call: TRBV20-1
j_call: TRBJ2-1
clone_size: NA
d_call: NA

cdr3_aa: CASSYREDTQYF
cdr3_nt: TGTGCCAGCAGCTATAGGGAAGATACGCAGTATTTT
v_call: TRBV12-3/TRBV12-4
j_call: TRBJ2-3
clone_size: few
d_call: NA

cdr3_aa: CSARDLANEKLFF
cdr3_nt: TGCAGTGCTAGAGATCTGGCTAATGAAAAACTGTTTTTT
v_call: TRBV20-1
j_call: TRBJ1-4
clone_size: NA
d_call: NA

cdr3_aa: CASGHADYSYEQYF
cdr3_nt: TGTGCTAGTGGACACGCGGACTACTCCTACGAGCAGTACTTC
v_call: TRBV12-5
j_call: TRBJ2-7
clone_size: few
d_call: NA

cdr3_aa: CASSPSAGNTGELFF
cdr3_nt: TGCGCCAGCAGCCCCTCGGCCGGAAACACCGGGGAGCTGTTTTTT
v_call: TRBV4-3
j_call: TRBJ2-2
clone_size: few
d_call: NA

cdr3_aa: CASSDKSTGLGGYTF
cdr3_nt: TGTGCCAGCAGTGACAAATCGACAGGGCTGGGGGGCTACACCTTC
v_call: TRBV6-4
j_call: TRBJ1-2
clone_size: few
d_call: TRBD1

cdr3_aa: CSASPRGQSYSYF
cdr3_nt: TGCAGTGCTAGTCCTCGTGGACAGTCCTATTCGTACTTC
v_call: TRBV20-1
j_call: TRBJ2-7
clone_size: NA
d_call: NA

cdr3_aa: CASSLEAGEAYEQYF
cdr3_nt: TGCGCCAGCAGCTTGGAGGCAGGGGAAGCCTACGAGCAGTACTTC
v_call: TRBV5-1
j_call: TRBJ2-7
clone_size: once
d_call: NA

cdr3_aa: CASSGVSGQETQYF
cdr3_nt: TGTGCCAGCAGTGGAGTCTCGGGGCAAGAGACCCAGTACTTC
v_call: TRBV12-3/TRBV12-4
j_call: TRBJ2-5
clone_size: NA
d_call: NA

cdr3_aa: CASSHRDRKFF
cdr3_nt: TGTGCCAGCAGCCACAGGGATCGAAAGTTCTTC
v_call: TRBV28
j_call: TRBJ2-1
clone_size: NA
d_call: NA

cdr3_aa: CSARGTGPTPGANVLTF
cdr3_nt: TGCAGTGCTAGAGGGACAGGGCCGACACCTGGGGCCAACGTCCTGACTTTC
v_call: TRBV20-1
j_call: TRBJ2-6
clone_size: few
d_call: TRBD1

cdr3_aa: CSARSQGAYEQYF
cdr3_nt: TGCAGTGCTAGAAGTCAGGGGGCATACGAGCAGTACTTC
v_call: TRBV20-1
j_call: TRBJ2-7
clone_size: NA
d_call: TRBD1

cdr3_aa: CSVEDPRVKVAGVITDTQYF
cdr3_nt: TGCAGCGTTGAAGATCCCAGGGTTAAGGTAGCGGGAGTGATCACAGATACGCAGTATTTT
v_call: TRBV29-1
j_call: TRBJ2-3
clone_size: few
d_call: TRBD2

cdr3_aa: CASSKRENYGYTF
cdr3_nt: TGTGCCAGCAGCAAGAGGGAAAACTATGGCTACACCTTC
v_call: TRBV6-1
j_call: TRBJ1-2
clone_size: NA
d_call: NA